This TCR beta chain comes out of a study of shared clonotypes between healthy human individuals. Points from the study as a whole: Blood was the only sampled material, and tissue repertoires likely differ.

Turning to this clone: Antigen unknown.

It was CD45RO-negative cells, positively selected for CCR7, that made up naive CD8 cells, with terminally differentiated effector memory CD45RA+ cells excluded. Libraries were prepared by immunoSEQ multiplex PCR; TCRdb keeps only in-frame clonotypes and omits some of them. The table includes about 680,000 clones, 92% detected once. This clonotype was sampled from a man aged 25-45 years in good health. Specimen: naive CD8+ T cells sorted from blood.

Here the CDR3 reads CASRQTRRTGELFF. CDR3 coding DNA: TGCGCCAGCCGTCAGACTCGGAGAACCGGGGAGCTGTTTTTT. The rearrangement joins TRBV10-1 to TRBJ2-2; D is unresolved. Trimming shortened V by 8 bases and J by 5 bases, and 15 bases separated the two germline ends. Germline V lookup: CDR1 WNHNN, CDR2 SYGVQD (reference sequence). CDR3 size: 14 residues.